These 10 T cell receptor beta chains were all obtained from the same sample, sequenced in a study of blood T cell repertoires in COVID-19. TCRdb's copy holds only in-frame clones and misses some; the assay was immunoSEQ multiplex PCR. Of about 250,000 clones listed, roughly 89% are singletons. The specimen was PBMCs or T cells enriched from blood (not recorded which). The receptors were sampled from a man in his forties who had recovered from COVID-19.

CDR3 amino acids: CASSPGTVNQPQHF. The CDR3 nucleotides read TGTGCCAGCAGCCCCGGGACAGTCAATCAGCCCCAGCATTTT. The genes are TRBV6-2 or TRBV6-3 and TRBJ1-5; TRBD1 aligns across 7 bases. The CDR3 loop spans 14 amino acids. CDR1 is MNHEY, CDR2 SVGEGT, per germline. Trimming took 6 bases from V and 3 from J; bases not matched to a gene: 5.

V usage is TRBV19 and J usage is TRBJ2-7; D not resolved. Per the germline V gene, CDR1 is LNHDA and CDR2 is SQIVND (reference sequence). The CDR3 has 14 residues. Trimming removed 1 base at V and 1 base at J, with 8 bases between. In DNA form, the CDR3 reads TGTGCCAGTAGTATAGTGGCGGATTCCTACGAGCAGTACTTC. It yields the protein CASSIVADSYEQYF. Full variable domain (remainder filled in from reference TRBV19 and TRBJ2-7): DGGITQSPKYLFRKEGQNVTLSCEQNLNHDAMYWYRQDPGQGLRLIYYSQIVNDFQKGDIAEGYSVSREKKESFPLTVTSAQKNPTAFYLCASSIVADSYEQYFGPGTRLTVT.

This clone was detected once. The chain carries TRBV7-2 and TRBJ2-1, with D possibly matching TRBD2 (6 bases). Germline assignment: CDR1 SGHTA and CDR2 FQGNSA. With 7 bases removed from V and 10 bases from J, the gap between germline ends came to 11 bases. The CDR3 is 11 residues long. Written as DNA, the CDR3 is TGTGCCAGCATTGGGGGGTACGAGCAGTTCTTC. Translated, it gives CASIGGYEQFF.

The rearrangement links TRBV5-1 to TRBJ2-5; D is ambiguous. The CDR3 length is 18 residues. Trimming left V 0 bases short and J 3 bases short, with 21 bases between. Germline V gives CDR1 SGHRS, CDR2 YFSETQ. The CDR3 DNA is TGCGCCAGCAGCTTGGCCCTCGGGTCCCTCTCCCTAAAAGAGACCCAGTACTTC. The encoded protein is CASSLALGSLSLKETQYF.

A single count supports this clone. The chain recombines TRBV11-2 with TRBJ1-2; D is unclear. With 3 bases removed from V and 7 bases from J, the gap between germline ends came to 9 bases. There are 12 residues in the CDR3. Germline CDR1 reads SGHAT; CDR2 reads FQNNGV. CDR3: CASSLSASGYTF. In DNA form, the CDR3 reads TGTGCCAGCAGCTTGAGTGCGAGTGGCTACACCTTC. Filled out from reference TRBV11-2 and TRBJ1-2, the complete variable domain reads EAGVAQSPRYKIIEKRQSVAFWCNPISGHATLYWYQQILGQGPKLLIQFQNNGVVDDSQLPKDRFSAERLKGVDSTLKIQPAKLEDSAVYLCASSLSASGYTFGSGTRLTVV.

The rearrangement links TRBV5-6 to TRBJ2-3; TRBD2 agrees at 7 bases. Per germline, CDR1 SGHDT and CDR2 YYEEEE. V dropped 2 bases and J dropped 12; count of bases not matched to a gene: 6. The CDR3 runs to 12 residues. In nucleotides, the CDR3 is TGTGCCAGCAGCTTCTCGGGGAGGGGCCAGTATTTT. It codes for CASSFSGRGQYF.

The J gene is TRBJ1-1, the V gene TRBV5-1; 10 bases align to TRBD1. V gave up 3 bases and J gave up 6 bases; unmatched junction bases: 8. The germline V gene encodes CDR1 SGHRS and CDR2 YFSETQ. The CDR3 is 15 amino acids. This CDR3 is CASSWGQGLESEAFF. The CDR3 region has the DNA TGCGCCAGCAGCTGGGGACAGGGGTTAGAATCTGAAGCTTTCTTT.

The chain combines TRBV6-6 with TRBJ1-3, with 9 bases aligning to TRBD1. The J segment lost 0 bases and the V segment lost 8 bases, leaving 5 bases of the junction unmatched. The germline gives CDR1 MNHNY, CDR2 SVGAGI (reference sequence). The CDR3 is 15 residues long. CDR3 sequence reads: CASGDRAYSGNTIYF. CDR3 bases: TGTGCCAGCGGGGACAGGGCCTACTCTGGAAACACCATATATTTT.

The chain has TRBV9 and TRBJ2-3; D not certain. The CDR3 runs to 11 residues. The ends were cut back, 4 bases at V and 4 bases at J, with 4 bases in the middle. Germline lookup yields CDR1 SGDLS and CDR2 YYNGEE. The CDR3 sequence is CASSLSDTQYF. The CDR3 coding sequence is TGTGCCAGCAGCCTATCAGATACGCAGTATTTT.

The CDR3 loop is CASGLGGQGAYEQYF. The CDR3 nucleotides are TGTGCTAGTGGTTTGGGAGGACAGGGGGCTTACGAGCAGTACTTC. The chain is built from TRBV12-5 and TRBJ2-7; 11 bases match TRBD1. CDR1 is LGHNT, CDR2 FRNRAP, per germline. V trimming: 1 base; J trimming: 4 bases; junction bases outside the gene matches: 3. This CDR3 has 15 residues.